Below, 30 T cell receptor beta chains from the same sample are listed, as sequenced in a study of blood T cell repertoires in COVID-19. Here immunoSEQ multiplex PCR was the method, and the copy in TCRdb shows in-frame clones only, minus some. The profile shows a few hundred thousand clones, 86% of them singletons. The sequenced material came from peripheral blood. The receptors here all came from a woman in her forties or fifties with acute or convalescent COVID-19.

The J gene is TRBJ1-1, the V gene TRBV7-3, with D possibly TRBD1 on 5 matching bases. V shed 5 bases and J shed 1 base, with 11 bases lying between them. This CDR3 region has 14 residues. Germline V lookup: CDR1 SGHTA, CDR2 FQGTGA. The CDR3 sequence is CASSRGLGNTEAFF. In nucleotides, the CDR3 is TGTGCCAGCAGCAGGGGACTGGGGAACACTGAAGCTTTCTTT.

V gene TRBV6-5 combines with J gene TRBJ1-2; D unresolved. Per the germline V gene, CDR1 is MNHEY and CDR2 is SVGAGI. The CDR3 runs 15 residues. Trimming shortened V by 6 bases and J by 4 bases, and 18 bases separated the two germline ends. CDR3 DNA sequence: TGTGCCAGCAGCGCGGATGTCTTTGGCAGCTATGGCTACACCTTC. Encoded protein: CASSADVFGSYGYTF.

The chain carries TRBV28 and TRBJ1-2; D possibly corresponds to TRBD1 (5 bases). This CDR3 contains 16 residues. The V end lost 2 bases, the J end lost 3 bases, and 16 bases lay between the germline ends. CDR1 MDHEN and CDR2 SYDVKM come from the germline V gene. CDR3 sequence (DNA): TGTGCCAGCAGTTTAGAGGTTGGGGCGACTCACTATGGCTACACCTTC. It encodes CASSLEVGATHYGYTF.

The chain recombines TRBV6-5 with TRBJ1-6; 7 nucleotides line up with TRBD1. Trimming removed 6 bases from V and 9 bases from J; junction bases left unmatched: 8. Germline CDR1 MNHEY, CDR2 SVGAGI. The length of the CDR3 is 14 residues. Here the CDR3 DNA reads TGTGCCAGCAGCGACAGGGCGAGAGGTTCACCCCTCCACTTT. Its protein is CASSDRARGSPLHF.

The chain recombines TRBV18 with TRBJ2-7; 12 bases agree with TRBD1. Losses at the gene ends were 4 bases for V and 2 bases for J; bases not matched to a gene: 6. This CDR3 is 16 amino acids long. Per germline, CDR1 KGHSH and CDR2 LQKENI. The CDR3 protein is CASSLTGTGGTYEQYF. The CDR3 DNA follows: TGTGCCAGCTCACTAACCGGGACAGGGGGCACCTACGAGCAGTACTTC.

This chain joins TRBV20-1 and TRBJ2-1, with TRBD1 identical over 9 bases. This CDR3 region has 15 residues. J lost 6 bases, V lost 3 bases, and 9 bases had no gene match. Germline CDR1 is DFQATT and CDR2 is SNEGSKA (reference sequence). The CDR3 here is CSASPATGGFNEQFF. The CDR3 DNA reads as TGCAGTGCTAGTCCTGCGACAGGGGGTTTCAATGAGCAGTTCTTC.

The chain links TRBV5-8 to TRBJ2-3; a weak D match, TRBD1 (5 bases). Per the germline V gene, CDR1 is SGHTS and CDR2 is YDEGEE. The ends were cut back, 2 bases at V and 5 bases at J, with 9 bases in the middle. The CDR3 contains 13 residues. CDR3 sequence reads: CASSFQGGDTQYF. DNA of the CDR3: TGTGCCAGCAGCTTCCAGGGTGGAGATACGCAGTATTTT.

The chain uses TRBV28 and TRBJ2-3; tentative D call: TRBD2 (6 bases). The V end lost 5 bases, the J end lost 0 bases, and 15 bases lay between the germline ends. The V gene's germline CDR1 is MDHEN and CDR2 SYDVKM. The CDR3 has 16 residues. The CDR3 loop is CASSPRIGTSTDTQYF. DNA for the CDR3: TGTGCCAGCAGTCCGAGGATTGGGACTAGCACAGATACGCAGTATTTT.

The chain has TRBV5-1 and TRBJ2-7; 8 bases are a match to TRBD1. Germline loops: CDR1 SGHRS, CDR2 YFSETQ. J lost 2 bases, V lost 4 bases, and 8 bases had no gene match. This CDR3 contains 15 residues. For the CDR3, the DNA is TGCGCCAGCAGCCCGCAGACAGGGGACCCCTACGAGCAGTACTTC. It is translated as CASSPQTGDPYEQYF.

This chain uses TRBV27 with TRBJ2-3; D might be TRBD2 (7 bases). The V gene's germline CDR1 is MNHEY and CDR2 SMNVEV (reference sequence). CDR3 length: 17 amino acids. The V end lost 1 base, the J end lost 6 bases, and 20 bases lay between the germline ends. The CDR3 loop is CASSLLSFGGRRDTQYF. CDR3 bases: TGTGCCAGCAGTTTATTAAGTTTCGGGGGGCGAAGGGATACGCAGTATTTT.

V usage is TRBV5-1 and J usage is TRBJ1-1; D is perhaps TRBD1 (5 bases). The germline V gene encodes CDR1 SGHRS and CDR2 YFSETQ. Trimming shortened V by 4 bases and J by 6 bases, and 10 bases separated the two germline ends. The CDR3 runs to 12 residues. The CDR3 nucleotides read TGCGCCAGCAGCCAGCCGGGGGCTGAAGCTTTCTTT. Translating gives CASSQPGAEAFF.

The V call is TRBV5-6, the J call TRBJ2-7; 11 bases agree with TRBD2. The V gene's germline CDR1 is SGHDT and CDR2 YYEEEE. V shed 3 bases, J shed 5 bases, and the junction held 10 bases outside the gene matches. This CDR3 contains 16 residues. CDR3 nucleotides: TGTGCCAGCAGCTCGATCTTAGCGGGAGGGCGCCACGAGCAGTACTTC. Its translation is CASSSILAGGRHEQYF.

The chain employs TRBV19 and TRBJ1-2; D might be TRBD1 (6 bases). The germline CDR1 and CDR2 sequences are LNHDA and SQIVND (reference sequence). The CDR3 has 14 residues. V lost 1 base, J lost 2 bases, and 8 bases lay in between. The CDR3 DNA reads TGTGCCAGTAGTATAGGCGACAGGAACTATGGCTACACCTTC. This encodes CASSIGDRNYGYTF.

The chain joins TRBV27 to TRBJ1-2; 9 bases map to TRBD1. CDR3 size: 14 residues. Germline V gene data show CDR1 as MNHEY and CDR2 as SMNVEV (reference sequence). The J segment lost 4 bases and the V segment lost 4 bases, leaving 4 bases of the junction unmatched. The CDR3 spells CASSSGQGIYGYTF. As DNA, the CDR3 is TGTGCCAGCAGTTCCGGACAGGGGATCTATGGCTACACCTTC.

V and J are TRBV7-8 and TRBJ1-3; TRBD1 agrees at 7 bases. Trimming took 5 bases from V and 1 from J; bases not matched to a gene: 5. CDR3 length equals 15 residues. Germline values: CDR1 SGHVS, CDR2 FQNEAQ. The CDR3 region is CASSPQGQSGNTIYF. The CDR3 region has the DNA TGTGCCAGCAGCCCGCAGGGACAGTCTGGAAACACCATATATTTT. Drawing the rest from reference TRBV7-8 and TRBJ1-3, the complete variable domain is GAGVSQSPRYKVAKRGQDVALRCDPISGHVSLFWYQQALGQGPEFLTYFQNEAQLDKSGLPSDRFFAERPEGSVSTLKIQRTQQEDSAVYLCASSPQGQSGNTIYFGEGSWLTVV.

This chain joins TRBV5-1 and TRBJ2-2, with D uncertain. Germline CDR1 and CDR2: SGHRS and YFSETQ. The CDR3 is made up of 14 amino acids. Trimming pared 7 bases from V and 3 bases from J, leaving 13 bases between. The CDR3 region has the DNA TGCGCCAGCGGCGGCGGAGTTTACACCGGGGAGCTGTTTTTT. Translating gives CASGGGVYTGELFF.

The rearrangement uses TRBV15 and TRBJ2-2; D perhaps matches TRBD2 (5 bases). The CDR3 contains 13 residues. Germline CDR1 and CDR2: LNHNV and YYDKDF (reference sequence). V lost 5 bases and J 2 bases, leaving 6 bases between the germline ends. The chain's CDR3 is CATSGRNTGELFF. CDR3 coding DNA: TGTGCCACCAGCGGGAGAAACACCGGGGAGCTGTTTTTT.

This clone was counted many times. The rearrangement links TRBV5-5 to TRBJ2-6, with D unresolved. The germline V and J ends were trimmed by 0 bases and 4 bases, with 11 bases remaining between them. The germline V gene has CDR1 SGHKS and CDR2 YYEKEE (reference sequence). This CDR3 region has 16 residues. This CDR3 is CASSLGRVGGANVLTF. CDR3 sequence (DNA): TGTGCCAGCAGCTTGGGTCGGGTCGGCGGGGCCAACGTCCTGACTTTC. Drawing the rest from reference TRBV5-5 and TRBJ2-6, the complete variable domain is DAGVTQSPTHLIKTRGQQVTLRCSPISGHKSVSWYQQVLGQGPQFIFQYYEKEERGRGNFPDRFSARQFPNYSSELNVNALLLGDSALYLCASSLGRVGGANVLTFGAGSRLTVL.

V is TRBV7-2 and J is TRBJ2-3, with TRBD1 matching 11 bases. Germline loops: CDR1 SGHTA, CDR2 FQGNSA. V was clipped by 8 bases and J by 3 bases; unmatched bases: 7. CDR3 length: 15 residues. The CDR3 DNA follows: TGTGCCAGCCTCCGGACAGGGGGCTTGACAGATACGCAGTATTTT. Translated, it gives CASLRTGGLTDTQYF.

The CDR3: CASSQEVWLAGGLTDTQYF. CDR3 coding DNA: TGCGCCAGCAGCCAAGAGGTTTGGCTAGCGGGAGGGTTAACAGATACGCAGTATTTT. The chain joins TRBV4-3 to TRBJ2-3; 12 positions match TRBD2. The CDR3 length is 19 residues. Trimming took 0 bases from V and 3 from J; bases not matched to a gene: 10. CDR1 and CDR2 from the germline V gene are LGHNA and YSLEER.

This sequence joins TRBV27 and TRBJ1-1, with TRBD1 as a possible D gene (6 bases). CDR3 length: 14 residues. Trimming removed 3 bases from V and 5 bases from J, with 13 bases in between. From germline, CDR1 is MNHEY and CDR2 SMNVEV (reference sequence). CDR3 nucleotides: TGTGCCAGCAGTTTTGGGGCAGGGGAGACTGAAGCTTTCTTT. The encoded protein is CASSFGAGETEAFF.

This clone was detected once. The chain employs TRBV5-4 and TRBJ2-2; D call uncertain. V lost 4 bases and J lost 0, with 16 bases in between. This CDR3 is 17 amino acids long. Germline V gene data show CDR1 as SGHNT and CDR2 as YYREEE (reference sequence). CDR3 protein: CASSPDMEIANTGELFF. The CDR3 region has the DNA TGTGCCAGCAGCCCCGATATGGAGATAGCGAACACCGGGGAGCTGTTTTTT.

The chain has TRBV13 and TRBJ2-3, with a tentative D call TRBD1 (5 bases). CDR1 PRHDT and CDR2 FYEKMQ come from the germline V gene (reference sequence). CDR3 length: 14 residues. Trimming stripped 0 bases from V and 5 bases from J, with 9 bases between. CDR3 coding DNA: TGTGCCAGCAGCTTAGGCAGGGCAGGAGATACGCAGTATTTT. As protein: CASSLGRAGDTQYF.

This clone was recorded once. The rearrangement joins TRBV28 to TRBJ2-4; D is perhaps TRBD1 (5 bases). V lost 8 bases to trimming and J lost 1 base, with 12 bases between them. The CDR3 runs to 14 residues. Germline-derived CDR1 and CDR2 are MDHEN and SYDVKM. The CDR3 DNA follows: TGTGCCAGCGGGGCAGGGTGGGCCAAAAACATTCAGTACTTC. Translation: CASGAGWAKNIQYF.

In this sample, this clone turned up many times. The chain carries TRBV11-2 and TRBJ1-3; unclear D gene. Germline V CDR1 and CDR2: SGHAT, FQNNGV. V dropped 5 bases and J dropped 4 bases, with 9 bases sitting between them. The CDR3 is made up of 13 amino acids. The CDR3 DNA reads TGTGCCAGCAGCCTCGCGGGAGGAAACACCATATATTTT. The encoded protein is CASSLAGGNTIYF.

V and J are TRBV27 and TRBJ1-2, with 10 bases lining up with TRBD1. V gave up 6 bases and J gave up 8 bases; unmatched junction bases: 3. The CDR3 extends over 12 amino acids. The V gene's germline CDR1 is MNHEY and CDR2 SMNVEV (reference sequence). As DNA, the CDR3 is TGTGCCAGCAGCCCGACAGGGGGCGGCTACACCTTC. This sequence encodes CASSPTGGGYTF.

The DNA for the CDR3 is TGTGCCAGCAGCCAAAATCCGGCAGCGACTTACGAGCAGTACTTC. Translation gives CASSQNPAATYEQYF. The rearrangement uses TRBV3-1 (or the pseudogene TRBV3-2) and TRBJ2-7, with unresolved D. Trimming took 2 bases from V and 4 from J, leaving 15 bases between them. This CDR3 is 15 amino acids long. Germline V gene sequence: CDR1 LGHDT, CDR2 YNNKEL (reference sequence).

V is TRBV28 and J is TRBJ2-7; 15 bases fit TRBD2. CDR3 size: 19 residues. Germline-derived CDR1 and CDR2 are MDHEN and SYDVKM. Losses at the gene ends were 6 bases for V and 1 base for J; bases not matched to a gene: 13. CDR3 bases: TGTGCCAGCAGCCTAGCCCCGGGACTAGCGGGAGGCCTTTCCTACGAGCAGTACTTC. It encodes CASSLAPGLAGGLSYEQYF.

On this clone itself: One end of the junction does not line up with germline, which may come from a read error. The rearrangement uses TRBV6-6 and TRBJ1-1; maybe TRBD1 (6 bases). The CDR3 sequence is 14 residues long. Germline values: CDR1 MNHNY, CDR2 SVGAGI (reference sequence). The CDR3 reads CASSYGGGRTQAFF. The CDR3 DNA reads as TGTGCCAGCAGTTACGGGGGGGGCCGCACTCAAGCTTTCTTT.

The table lists this clone with a count of one. The gene calls are TRBV30 and TRBJ1-4, with D possibly matching TRBD1 (5 bases). The CDR3 contains 15 residues. Germline V lookup: CDR1 GTSNPN, CDR2 SVGIG (reference sequence). V was pared by 0 bases and J by 11 bases, with 19 bases between. CDR3 loop: CAWSVGLAGIGKLFF. The CDR3 DNA sequence: TGTGCCTGGAGTGTAGGTTTGGCAGGGATCGGGAAACTGTTTTTT.